This T cell receptor (beta chain) was retrieved from a study of T cell responses to AZD1222 COVID-19 vaccine. This table comes from immunoSEQ multiplex PCR, and its TCRdb copy is limited to in-frame clones, with some not included. Seen here are approximately 180,000 clones, 88% observed once, and the top ten hold about 24%. Germline V CDR1 and CDR2: SGHTA, FQGTGA. There are 14 residues in the CDR3. The germline V and J ends were trimmed by 4 bases and 9 bases, with 16 bases remaining between them. Sequenced material: peripheral blood, taken 28 days after the second AZD1222 dose. The receptor was isolated from an adult who received the AZD1222 COVID-19 vaccine. The rearrangement links TRBV7-3 to TRBJ2-1; D is ambiguous. CDR3: CASSSTGLGTEQFF. CDR3 coding DNA: TGTGCCAGCAGCTCTACGGGTCTAGGCACTGAGCAGTTCTTC.